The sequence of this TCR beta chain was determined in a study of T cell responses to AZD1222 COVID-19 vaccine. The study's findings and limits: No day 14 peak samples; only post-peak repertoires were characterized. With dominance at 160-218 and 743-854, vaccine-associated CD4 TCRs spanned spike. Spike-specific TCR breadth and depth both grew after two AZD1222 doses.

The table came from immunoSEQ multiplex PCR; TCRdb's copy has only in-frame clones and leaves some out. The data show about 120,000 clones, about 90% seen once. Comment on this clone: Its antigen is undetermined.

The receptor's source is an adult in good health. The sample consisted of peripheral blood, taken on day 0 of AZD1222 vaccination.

This CDR3 reads CASSEDGYYEQYF. For the CDR3, the DNA is TGTGCCAGCAGCGAGGACGGTTACTACGAGCAGTACTTC. This chain uses TRBV9 with TRBJ2-7, with D unresolved. The CDR3 runs to 13 residues. The V gene's germline CDR1 is SGDLS and CDR2 YYNGEE. V gave up 3 bases and J gave up 3 bases, with 10 bases separating them.